A selection of T cell receptor beta chains follows, all from one sample in a study of cytomegalovirus exposure and HLA in healthy donors. Repertoires were generated with immunoSEQ multiplex PCR, while TCRdb's copy carries only in-frame clones and drops some. The sample data list about 64,000 clones. The sequenced sample consisted of PBMCs. Receptor source: a woman under 30 in good health and CMV-seronegative. Each CDR3 is given with its conserved first and last residue.

TRBV11-3	TRBJ2-7	CASSTGEAAYEQYF
TRBV11-2	TRBJ2-7	CASSLARGYEQYF
TRBV25-1	TRBJ1-2	CASSELHRDGNYGYTF
TRBV9	TRBJ1-2	CASSLWREGGYTF
TRBV6-5	TRBJ1-2	CASSLDSSNYGYTF
TRBV5-1	TRBJ2-1	CASSLLVSGNEQFF
TRBV6-6	TRBJ2-7	CASKSAGGIDEQYF
TRBV4-1	TRBJ2-3	CASSRPADTGTDTQYF
TRBV4-2	TRBJ2-7	CASSQGGGGAYEQYF
TRBV5-1	TRBJ2-7	CASSRDTSGRYEQYF
TRBV5-1	TRBJ2-5	CASSLVAGGIQETQYF
TRBV4-1	TRBJ1-4	CASSAQGQGYDEKLFF
TRBV5-1	TRBJ1-4	CASSPGATNEKLFF
TRBV27	TRBJ1-2	CASSSTGSRGYTF
TRBV6-5	TRBJ1-2	CASSYNSRGVYGYTF
TRBV6-5	TRBJ1-5	CASRRRGDNQPQHF
TRBV7-6	TRBJ2-7	CASSLAGGYEQYF
TRBV5-1	TRBJ1-4	CASSWDGQLLRVNEKLFF
TRBV18	TRBJ2-3	CASSERLARTDTQYF
TRBV2	TRBJ1-4	CASSEGAGVEELFF
TRBV10-1	TRBJ1-5	CASRKGQTGQYGNQPQHF
TRBV14	TRBJ2-1	CASRQTGVAFSEQFF
TRBV5-4	TRBJ1-6	CASSWWDTSFNSPLHF
TRBV19	TRBJ1-1	CASLGGGMAEAFF
TRBV6-5	TRBJ1-1	CASSYSGGNTEAFF
TRBV25-1	TRBJ2-7	CASSDRDSTYEQYF
TRBV4-1	TRBJ1-2	CASSQDGVVVGGYTF
TRBV5-5	TRBJ1-5	CASSLEGGGQPQHF
TRBV30	TRBJ2-5	CAWSVQEKWTQYF
TRBV18	TRBJ2-7	CASSPPNSIYEQYF
TRBV30	TRBJ2-5	CAWTPPLAGSQETQYF
TRBV10-3	TRBJ1-2	CAIRATGRGGYTF
TRBV14	TRBJ1-1	CASSLGQGTEAFF
TRBV19	TRBJ1-5	CASSIGQGMGHQPQHF
TRBV5-6	TRBJ1-2	CATNEGVTNYGYTF
TRBV2	TRBJ1-1	CASTGTGAFTEAFF
TRBV18	TRBJ2-7	CASSPGTSYEQYF
TRBV19	TRBJ2-7	CASSGSYEQYF